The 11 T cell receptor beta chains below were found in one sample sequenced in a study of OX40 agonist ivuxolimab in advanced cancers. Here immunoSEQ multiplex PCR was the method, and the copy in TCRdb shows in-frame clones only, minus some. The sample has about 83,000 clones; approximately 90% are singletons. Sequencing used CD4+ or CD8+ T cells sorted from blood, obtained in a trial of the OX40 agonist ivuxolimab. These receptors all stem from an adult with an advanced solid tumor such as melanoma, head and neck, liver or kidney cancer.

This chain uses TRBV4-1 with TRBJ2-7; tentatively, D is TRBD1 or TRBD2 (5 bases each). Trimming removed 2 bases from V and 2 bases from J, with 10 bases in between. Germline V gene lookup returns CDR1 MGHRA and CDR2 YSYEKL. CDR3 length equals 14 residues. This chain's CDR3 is CASSQPGPTYEQYF. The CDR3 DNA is TGCGCCAGCAGCCAACCGGGACCCACCTACGAGCAGTACTTC.

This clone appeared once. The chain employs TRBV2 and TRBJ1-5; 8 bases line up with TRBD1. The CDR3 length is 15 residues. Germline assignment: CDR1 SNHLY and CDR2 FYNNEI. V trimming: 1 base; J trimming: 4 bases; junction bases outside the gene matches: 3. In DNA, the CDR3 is TGTGCCAGCAGTGAAGGGGGACAGGAGAATCAGCCCCAGCATTTT. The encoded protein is CASSEGGQENQPQHF. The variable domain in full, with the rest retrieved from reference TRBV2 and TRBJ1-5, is EPEVTQTPSHQVTQMGQEVILRCVPISNHLYFYWYRQILGQKVEFLVSFYNNEISEKSEIFDDQFSVERPDGSNFTLKIRSTKLEDSAMYFCASSEGGQENQPQHFGDGTRLSIL.

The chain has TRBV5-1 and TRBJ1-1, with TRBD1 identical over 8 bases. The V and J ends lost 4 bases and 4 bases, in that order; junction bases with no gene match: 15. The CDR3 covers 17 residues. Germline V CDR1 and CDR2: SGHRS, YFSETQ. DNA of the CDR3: TGCGCCAGCAGCCCGGTCAGGACAGGGTCTTCAACCACTGAAGCTTTCTTT. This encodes CASSPVRTGSSTTEAFF. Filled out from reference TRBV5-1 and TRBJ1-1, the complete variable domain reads KAGVTQTPRYLIKTRGQQVTLSCSPISGHRSVSWYQQTPGQGLQFLFEYFSETQRNKGNFPGRFSGRQFSNSRSEMNVSTLELGDSALYLCASSPVRTGSSTTEAFFGQGTRLTVV.

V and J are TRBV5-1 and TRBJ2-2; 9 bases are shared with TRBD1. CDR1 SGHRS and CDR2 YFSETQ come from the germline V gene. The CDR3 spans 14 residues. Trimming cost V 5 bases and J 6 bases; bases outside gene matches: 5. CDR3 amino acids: CASRPRTGAGELFF. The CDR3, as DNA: TGCGCCAGCAGGCCCCGGACAGGGGCCGGGGAGCTGTTTTTT. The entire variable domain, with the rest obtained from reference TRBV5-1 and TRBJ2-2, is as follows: KAGVTQTPRYLIKTRGQQVTLSCSPISGHRSVSWYQQTPGQGLQFLFEYFSETQRNKGNFPGRFSGRQFSNSRSEMNVSTLELGDSALYLCASRPRTGAGELFFGEGSRLTVL.

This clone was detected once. The CDR3 DNA sequence: TGCGCCAGCAGCTTGGCACTAGCGGGCTACAATGAGCAGTTCTTC. Amino acids: CASSLALAGYNEQFF. V is TRBV5-1 and J is TRBJ2-1; 9 positions agree with TRBD2. The CDR3 contains 15 residues. V lost 0 bases and J lost 3; bases outside the gene matches: 1. CDR1 and CDR2 (germline): SGHRS, YFSETQ.

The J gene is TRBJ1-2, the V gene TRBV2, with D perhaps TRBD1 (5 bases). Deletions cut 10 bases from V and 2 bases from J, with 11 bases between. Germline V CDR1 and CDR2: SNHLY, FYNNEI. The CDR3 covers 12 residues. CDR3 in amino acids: CAIGTANYGYTF. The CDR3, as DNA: TGTGCCATTGGGACGGCGAACTATGGCTACACCTTC. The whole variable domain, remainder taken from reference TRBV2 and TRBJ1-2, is EPEVTQTPSHQVTQMGQEVILRCVPISNHLYFYWYRQILGQKVEFLVSFYNNEISEKSEIFDDQFSVERPDGSNFTLKIRSTKLEDSAMYFCAIGTANYGYTFGSGTRLTVV.

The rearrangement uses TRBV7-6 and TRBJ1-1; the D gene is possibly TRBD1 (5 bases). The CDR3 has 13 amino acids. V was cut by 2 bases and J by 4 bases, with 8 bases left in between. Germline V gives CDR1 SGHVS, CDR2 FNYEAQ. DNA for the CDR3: TGTGCCAGCAGCTTAATTGGGGGCACTGAAGCTTTCTTT. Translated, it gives CASSLIGGTEAFF.

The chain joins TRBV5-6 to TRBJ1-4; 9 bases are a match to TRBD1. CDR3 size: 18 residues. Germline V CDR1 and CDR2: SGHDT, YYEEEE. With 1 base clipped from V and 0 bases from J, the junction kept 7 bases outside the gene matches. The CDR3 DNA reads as TGTGCCAGCAGCTTGAGTGAGGGACAGGGAGCAACTAATGAAAAACTGTTTTTT. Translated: CASSLSEGQGATNEKLFF. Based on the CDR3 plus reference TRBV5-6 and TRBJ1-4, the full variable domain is DAGVTQSPTHLIKTRGQQVTLRCSPKSGHDTVSWYQQALGQGPQFIFQYYEEEERQRGNFPDRFSGHQFPNYSSELNVNALLLGDSALYLCASSLSEGQGATNEKLFFGSGTQLSVL.

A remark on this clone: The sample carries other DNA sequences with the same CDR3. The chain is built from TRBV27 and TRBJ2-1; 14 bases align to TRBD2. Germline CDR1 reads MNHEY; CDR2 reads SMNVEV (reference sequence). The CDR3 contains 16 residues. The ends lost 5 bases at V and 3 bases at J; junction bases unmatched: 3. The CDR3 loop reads CASSPGTSGGYNEQFF. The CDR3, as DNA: TGTGCCAGCAGTCCGGGGACTAGCGGGGGCTACAATGAGCAGTTCTTC.

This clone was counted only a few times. The CDR3 loop reads CACLGAGGTDTQYF. In DNA form, the CDR3 reads TGTGCCTGCCTGGGAGCGGGGGGCACAGATACGCAGTATTTT. This chain connects TRBV7-9 to TRBJ2-3, with 8 bases fitting TRBD2. With 11 bases clipped from V and 1 base from J, the junction kept 8 bases outside the gene matches. CDR3 size: 14 residues. CDR1 is SEHNR and CDR2 is FQNEAQ in the germline V gene (reference sequence).

The CDR3 DNA sequence: TGTGCCAGCAGTCCGACAGGGGTTTGGGGCGACGAGCAGTACTTC. It translates to CASSPTGVWGDEQYF. The chain is built from TRBV28 and TRBJ2-7; 8 bases fit TRBD1. In germline, CDR1 is MDHEN, CDR2 SYDVKM. This CDR3 has 15 residues. V lost 5 bases, J lost 5 bases, and 11 bases stayed unmatched.